This TCR beta chain was documented in a study of cytomegalovirus exposure and HLA in healthy donors. Primers for the PCR totalled 60 Vbeta and 13 Jbeta. Produced via immunoSEQ multiplex PCR; TCRdb's table is partial and in-frame only. The sample includes over 100,000 clones, roughly three quarters seen only once; the top ten take about 1.1%. CDR1 is SGHNT, CDR2 YYREEE, per germline (reference sequence). This CDR3 has 14 residues. Germline trimming cut 3 bases from V and 2 bases from J; bases unmatched to any gene: 3. The TCR comes from a male donor in good health and CMV-seronegative. V and J are TRBV5-4 and TRBJ2-3, with TRBD2 matching over 7 bases. Sequencing was carried out using PBMCs. This CDR3 reads CASSSKRDTDTQYF. Here the CDR3 DNA reads TGTGCCAGCAGCTCAAAGCGGGACACAGATACGCAGTATTTT.